A single sample gave rise to the 27 T cell receptor beta chains below, sequenced in a study of CD8+ T cells in alopecia areata. TCR sequencing used cDNA made by reverse transcription of extracted RNA. Libraries were prepared by immunoSEQ multiplex PCR; TCRdb keeps only in-frame clonotypes and omits some of them. The sample holds 100,000 to 150,000 clones, around 64% seen once. The specimen was CD4+ T cells sorted from blood. These receptors were collected from a human donor in good health.

This clone was counted a single time. J is TRBJ2-3 and V is TRBV29-1; D may be TRBD1 (6 bases). V was shortened by 4 bases and J by 2 bases, with 13 bases between the two germline ends. CDR1 and CDR2 from the germline V gene are SQVTM and ANQGSEA. The CDR3 has 14 amino acids. For the CDR3, the DNA is TGCAGCGTTGGGACAGTGCCCTACACAGATACGCAGTATTTT. This translates into CSVGTVPYTDTQYF.

This clone has only one observation. The chain's CDR3 is CASSVAVNTGELFF. In nucleotides, the CDR3 is TGTGCCAGCAGCGTAGCGGTGAACACCGGGGAGCTGTTTTTT. The chain has TRBV9 and TRBJ2-2; no definite D call. V dropped 0 bases and J dropped 1 base, with 4 bases sitting between them. This CDR3 comprises 14 residues. Per germline, CDR1 SGDLS and CDR2 YYNGEE.

CDR3: CASKTGHSSYEQYF. CDR3 DNA: TGTGCCAGCAAGACAGGACATTCATCCTACGAGCAGTACTTC. The chain links TRBV11-2 to TRBJ2-7; perhaps TRBD1 as D (6 bases). CDR1 SGHAT and CDR2 FQNNGV come from the germline V gene. The CDR3 has 14 amino acids. V was cut by 7 bases and J by 1 base, with 14 bases left in between.

The chain recombines TRBV29-1 with TRBJ2-3; a weak D match, TRBD1 (5 bases). The CDR3 is made up of 15 amino acids. The V end lost 4 bases, the J end lost 2 bases, and 16 bases lay between the germline ends. Germline V CDR1 and CDR2: SQVTM, ANQGSEA. The CDR3 reads CSVGNAGLVTDTQYF. The CDR3 DNA reads TGCAGCGTTGGCAATGCAGGGTTGGTCACAGATACGCAGTATTTT.

V is TRBV6-5 and J is TRBJ2-2; D call uncertain. In germline, CDR1 is MNHEY, CDR2 SVGAGI. CDR3 length: 13 residues. The V end lost 2 bases, the J end lost 6 bases, and 7 bases lay between the germline ends. The CDR3 DNA reads TGTGCCAGCAGTTACATTAAGGCCGGGGAGCTGTTTTTT. This encodes CASSYIKAGELFF.

The gene calls are TRBV29-1 and TRBJ2-7, with 11 bases fitting TRBD1. CDR1 is SQVTM and CDR2 is ANQGSEA in the germline V gene. The CDR3 consists of 12 residues. With 7 bases clipped from V and 3 bases from J, the junction kept 2 bases outside the gene matches. DNA for the CDR3: TGCAGCGCCGGGACAGGGGGCTACGAGCAGTACTTC. Translated, it gives CSAGTGGYEQYF.

The DNA for the CDR3 is TGTGCCAGCAGTCGCTCCCGGACAGTTACAGATACGCAGTATTTT. Amino acid sequence: CASSRSRTVTDTQYF. This rearrangement joins TRBV6-1 to TRBJ2-3; D is possibly TRBD1 (6 bases). This CDR3 is 15 amino acids long. The germline CDR1 and CDR2 sequences are MNHNS and SASEGT. The V gene lost 5 bases and the J gene lost 3 bases, with 15 bases spanning the gap.

V is TRBV25-1 and J is TRBJ2-5; no clear D gene. The CDR3 spans 13 residues. Looked up from germline, CDR1 is MGHDK and CDR2 is SYGVNS. Trimming removed 4 bases from V and 9 bases from J, with 15 bases in between. The CDR3 nucleotides read TGTGCCAGCAGTGTAAGGGAACTGGTGGCCCAGTACTTC. Protein product: CASSVRELVAQYF.

This chain uses TRBV27 with TRBJ1-2; TRBD1 is a possible D gene (5 bases). This CDR3 contains 14 residues. Per the germline V gene, CDR1 is MNHEY and CDR2 is SMNVEV (reference sequence). V gave up 4 bases and J gave up 2 bases, with 11 bases separating them. For the CDR3, the DNA is TGTGCCAGCAGTTCCCACTCAGGGAACTATGGCTACACCTTC. This gives the protein CASSSHSGNYGYTF.

The gene calls are TRBV2 and TRBJ2-5; 12 nucleotides match TRBD2. CDR1 and CDR2 from the germline V gene are SNHLY and FYNNEI. V gave up 6 bases and J gave up 5 bases; unmatched junction bases: 10. The CDR3 has 16 amino acids. The CDR3 DNA sequence: TGTGCCAGCAGGGAGACTAGCGGGGGACTCGGGGAGACCCAGTACTTC. Translation gives CASRETSGGLGETQYF.

CDR3 coding DNA: TGTGCCAGCACCGGGGACAGGTGGAATCAGCCCCAGCATTTT. Translated, it gives CASTGDRWNQPQHF. The V and J genes are TRBV2 and TRBJ1-5; TRBD1 agrees at 8 bases. V dropped 7 bases and J dropped 4; count of bases not matched to a gene: 6. Germline V lookup: CDR1 SNHLY, CDR2 FYNNEI. The CDR3 is 14 amino acids.

The chain recombines TRBV29-1 with TRBJ1-1; D remains ambiguous. The V gene's germline CDR1 is SQVTM and CDR2 ANQGSEA. V was trimmed by 1 base and J by 5 bases, leaving 14 bases between them. CDR3 length equals 14 residues. CDR3 sequence: CSVEVGYTITEAFF. The CDR3 region has the DNA TGCAGCGTTGAAGTCGGGTATACTATTACTGAAGCTTTCTTT.

This clone was counted only a few times. The rearrangement joins TRBV29-1 to TRBJ2-7; 10 positions agree with TRBD1. V shed 1 base and J 3 bases; nucleotides not matched to a gene: 6. CDR1 and CDR2 from the germline V gene are SQVTM and ANQGSEA. This CDR3 is built from 15 residues. CDR3 coding DNA: TGCAGCGTTGAAGCCTGGACAGGGGGTAGCTACGAGCAGTACTTC. It specifies CSVEAWTGGSYEQYF.

The chain carries TRBV30 and TRBJ1-2; 7 bases agree with TRBD1. Germline CDR1 and CDR2: GTSNPN and SVGIG (reference sequence). Trimming took 3 bases from V and 8 from J; bases not matched to a gene: 9. The CDR3 has 13 amino acids. The DNA of the CDR3 is TGTGCCTGGAGCGAAGACAGGGCAAGCGGCTACACCTTC. This sequence encodes CAWSEDRASGYTF.

This clone has more than one count but fewer than ten. The chain joins TRBV6-5 to TRBJ2-7, with D perhaps TRBD2 (6 bases). The CDR3 is 12 amino acids. Germline loops: CDR1 MNHEY, CDR2 SVGAGI. The germline V and J ends were trimmed by 3 bases and 4 bases, with 7 bases remaining between them. The CDR3 nucleotides read TGTGCCAGCAGTTATGCGGGATACGAGCAGTACTTC. Translation: CASSYAGYEQYF.

This chain uses TRBV30 with TRBJ1-1; perhaps TRBD1 as D (5 bases). This CDR3 contains 15 residues. V lost 0 bases to trimming and J lost 1 base, with 12 bases between them. Looked up from germline, CDR1 is GTSNPN and CDR2 is SVGIG (reference sequence). CDR3 DNA sequence: TGTGCCTGGAGTGTTGTGGGGGTCGGGAACACTGAAGCTTTCTTT. It translates to CAWSVVGVGNTEAFF.

This clone was picked up a small number of times. The rearrangement joins TRBV4-1 to TRBJ2-1, with 9 nucleotides matching TRBD2. This CDR3 region has 16 residues. Losses at the gene ends were 1 base for V and 3 bases for J; bases not matched to a gene: 4. The germline V gene has CDR1 MGHRA and CDR2 YSYEKL. CDR3 residues: CASSQVRLAVYNEQFF. CDR3 DNA: TGCGCCAGCAGCCAAGTGCGACTAGCGGTCTACAATGAGCAGTTCTTC.

This clone was counted a few times. This chain uses TRBV5-1 with TRBJ2-7; 10 bases are shared with TRBD1. Germline V gene lookup returns CDR1 SGHRS and CDR2 YFSETQ. V gave up 3 bases and J gave up 5 bases; unmatched junction bases: 8. This CDR3 spans 15 amino acids. CDR3 in amino acids: CASSWIPGQGNEQYF. In DNA, the CDR3 is TGCGCCAGCAGCTGGATTCCGGGACAGGGGAACGAGCAGTACTTC. Together with reference TRBV5-1 and TRBJ2-7, the CDR3 gives the full variable domain: KAGVTQTPRYLIKTRGQQVTLSCSPISGHRSVSWYQQTPGQGLQFLFEYFSETQRNKGNFPGRFSGRQFSNSRSEMNVSTLELGDSALYLCASSWIPGQGNEQYFGPGTRLTVT.

The rearrangement joins TRBV2 to TRBJ1-5; TRBD1 might be the D (5 bases). Germline loops: CDR1 SNHLY, CDR2 FYNNEI. The V and J ends lost 4 bases and 4 bases respectively, with 8 bases between them. The CDR3 sequence is 13 residues long. The CDR3 DNA reads as TGTGCCAGCAGTGGGGACGGGAATCAGCCCCAGCATTTT. This translates into CASSGDGNQPQHF.

The chain uses TRBV5-1 and TRBJ2-5; perhaps TRBD2 as D (5 bases). The CDR3 has 15 residues. Germline lookup yields CDR1 SGHRS and CDR2 YFSETQ. Trimming stripped 4 bases from V and 2 bases from J, with 15 bases between. CDR3 loop: CASSRTGSSQETQYF. DNA of the CDR3: TGCGCCAGCAGCCGGACGGGGTCCTCTCAAGAGACCCAGTACTTC.

V gene TRBV29-1 combines with J gene TRBJ1-2; unclear D gene. CDR1 and CDR2 from the germline V gene are SQVTM and ANQGSEA. The CDR3 totals 16 residues. V was pared by 7 bases and J by 0 bases, with 21 bases between. In DNA form, the CDR3 reads TGCAGCGCGGTTAAGTTGCAGCTAGCGGCTAACTATGGCTACACCTTC. Translation gives CSAVKLQLAANYGYTF.

This chain uses TRBV7-3 with TRBJ2-1; tentative D call: TRBD1 (5 bases). Trimming pared 5 bases from V and 6 bases from J, leaving 8 bases between. The V gene's germline CDR1 is SGHTA and CDR2 FQGTGA. The CDR3 is made up of 12 amino acids. The CDR3 DNA reads as TGTGCCAGCAGCGAGCAGGGCAATGAGCAGTTCTTC. This gives the protein CASSEQGNEQFF.

This chain joins TRBV5-1 and TRBJ2-5, with TRBD1 matching over 7 bases. The CDR3 length is 16 residues. V gave up 0 bases and J gave up 1 base; unmatched junction bases: 6. Germline V gene sequence: CDR1 SGHRS, CDR2 YFSETQ. The CDR3 loop reads CASSLGGTAIQETQYF. CDR3 DNA sequence: TGCGCCAGCAGCTTGGGAGGGACAGCTATCCAAGAGACCCAGTACTTC.

The V call is TRBV2, the J call TRBJ2-5; no clear D. With 6 bases removed from V and 6 bases from J, the gap between germline ends came to 14 bases. Germline-derived CDR1 and CDR2 are SNHLY and FYNNEI. There are 13 residues in the CDR3. The CDR3 nucleotides are TGTGCCAGCAGCTTTGATATTTCAAAGACCCAGTACTTC. Translation gives CASSFDISKTQYF. The full variable domain, with the rest looked up from reference TRBV2 and TRBJ2-5, is EPEVTQTPSHQVTQMGQEVILRCVPISNHLYFYWYRQILGQKVEFLVSFYNNEISEKSEIFDDQFSVERPDGSNFTLKIRSTKLEDSAMYFCASSFDISKTQYFGPGTRLLVL.

The chain combines TRBV30 with TRBJ1-2; D possibly corresponds to TRBD1 (6 bases). V was shortened by 4 bases and J by 2 bases, with 8 bases between the two germline ends. Germline CDR1 reads GTSNPN; CDR2 reads SVGIG (reference sequence). This CDR3 contains 12 residues. CDR3 amino acids: CAWNQGNYGYTF. Written as DNA, the CDR3 is TGTGCCTGGAATCAGGGGAACTATGGCTACACCTTC.

V is TRBV13 and J is TRBJ2-7, with unresolved D. This CDR3 comprises 12 residues. The germline V and J ends were trimmed by 5 bases and 1 base, with 6 bases remaining between them. Germline-derived CDR1 and CDR2 are PRHDT and FYEKMQ (reference sequence). CDR3 in DNA: TGTGCCAGCAGCCTCCGGTCCTACGAGCAGTACTTC. This codes for CASSLRSYEQYF.

CDR3 amino acids: CASSSGGYGYTF. Written as DNA, the CDR3 is TGTGCCAGCAGTTCTGGTGGCTATGGCTACACCTTC. The genes are TRBV27 and TRBJ1-2; D gene unclear. The length of the CDR3 is 12 residues. The V end was cut by 4 bases, the J end by 4 bases, with 7 bases between. The germline gives CDR1 MNHEY, CDR2 SMNVEV (reference sequence).